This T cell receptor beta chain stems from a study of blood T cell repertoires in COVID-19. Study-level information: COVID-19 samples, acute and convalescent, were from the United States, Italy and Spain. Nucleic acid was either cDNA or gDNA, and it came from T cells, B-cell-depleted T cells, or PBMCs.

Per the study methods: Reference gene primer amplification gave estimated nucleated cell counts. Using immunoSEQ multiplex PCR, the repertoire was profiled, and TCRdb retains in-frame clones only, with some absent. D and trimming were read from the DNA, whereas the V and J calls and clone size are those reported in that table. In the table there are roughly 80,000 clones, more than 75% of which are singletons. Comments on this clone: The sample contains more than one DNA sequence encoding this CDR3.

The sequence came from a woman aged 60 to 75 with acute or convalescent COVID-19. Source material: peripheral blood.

The CDR3 sequence: CASSSGQKETQYF. In nucleotides, the CDR3 is TGTGCCAGCAGCTCGGGACAGAAAGAGACCCAGTACTTC. The V and J genes are TRBV11-2 and TRBJ2-5, with TRBD1 identical over 7 bases. Trimming removed 4 bases from V and 3 bases from J; junction bases left unmatched: 2. Germline lookup yields CDR1 SGHAT and CDR2 FQNNGV. This CDR3 is 13 amino acids long.